The 24 T cell receptor beta chains below come from one sample, sequenced in a study of CD8+CD57+ T cells in acquired aplastic anemia (dated by TCRdb to the late 2010s). For sequencing, an Illumina HiSeq 2000 was employed. Genomic DNA served as template for TCR beta VDJ combination and CDR3 sequence profiling. In-frame beta chains were kept once TCRdb had trimmed the public reads at Q25 with fastp and called clones with MiXCR. Each CDR3 protein appears once, grouped with its most common genes and DNA. The sample yields about 140,000 distinct CDR3 sequences; approximately 41% were counted once. The ten biggest clones cover roughly 8.4% of the sample. The sequencing input was sorted CD4+, CD8+, or CD8+CD57+ T cells (not recorded which) from PBMCs. These receptors were taken from a human donor in good health, serving as a control.

This clonotype was detected many times. The chain joins TRBV5-8 to TRBJ1-2; D gene ambiguous. V gave up 2 bases and J gave up 5 bases, with 16 bases separating them. The CDR3 loop spans 15 amino acids. Germline V gives CDR1 SGHTS, CDR2 YDEGEE. CDR3 loop: CASSFDLPGKYGYTF. CDR3 DNA: TGTGCCAGCAGCTTCGACTTACCGGGCAAATATGGCTACACCTTC.

This clonotype showed up many times. The DNA of the CDR3 is TGTGCCAGCAGCGTACGTCGAGGGAACGGCTACACCTTC. Its protein is CASSVRRGNGYTF. The chain has TRBV9 and TRBJ1-2, with D unclear. Germline assignment: CDR1 SGDLS and CDR2 YYNGEE. The CDR3 covers 13 residues. Trimming left V 1 base short and J 8 bases short, with 12 bases between.

This clonotype was detected ten times or more. The chain joins TRBV19 to TRBJ1-5; D possibly corresponds to TRBD1 (5 bases). V was trimmed by 4 bases and J by 7 bases, leaving 14 bases between them. Germline CDR1 LNHDA, CDR2 SQIVND (reference sequence). This CDR3 has 14 amino acids. CDR3 DNA sequence: TGTGCCAGTAGTACCCAGGGACCCGGCCAGCCCCAGCATTTT. Translating gives CASSTQGPGQPQHF.

This clonotype has at least ten counts. The chain uses TRBV10-2 and TRBJ2-5, with 7 nucleotides matching TRBD1. The CDR3 spans 13 residues. After removal of 6 bases from V and 3 bases from J, the junction contained 4 bases not matched to a gene. Germline-derived CDR1 and CDR2 are WSHSY and SAAADI. The DNA for the CDR3 is TGCGCCAGCAGCCACCAGGGGGAAGAGACCCAGTACTTC. Translation gives CASSHQGEETQYF.

This chain uses TRBV2 with TRBJ2-3; the match to TRBD2 covers 7 bases. CDR1 SNHLY and CDR2 FYNNEI come from the germline V gene. Trimming took 5 bases from V and 6 from J; bases not matched to a gene: 11. The CDR3 has 15 residues. Written as DNA, the CDR3 is TGTGCCAGCAGTTCGGCAGCGGGGCCTTCGGATACGCAGTATTTT. It encodes CASSSAAGPSDTQYF.

This clonotype was counted ten times or more. The chain employs TRBV3-1 and TRBJ2-7; D gene uncertain. V lost 3 bases and J lost 4, with 4 bases in between. The CDR3 length is 11 residues. The germline CDR1 and CDR2 sequences are LGHDT and YNNKEL (reference sequence). The CDR3 DNA reads as TGTGCCAGCAGCCAGAGTTACGAGCAGTACTTC. Its translation: CASSQSYEQYF.

In DNA form, the CDR3 reads TGCAGCGTTGAAGGGACGGAAAAGCAGTACTTC. Residues: CSVEGTEKQYF. The chain is built from TRBV29-1 and TRBJ2-7; no definite D call. This CDR3 is built from 11 residues. Germline V gene data show CDR1 as SQVTM and CDR2 as ANQGSEA. V lost 1 base and J 8 bases, leaving 9 bases between the germline ends.

In its sample, this clonotype was seen many times. The V gene is TRBV2, the J gene TRBJ1-2, with D uncertain. The CDR3 extends over 14 amino acids. Germline V gives CDR1 SNHLY, CDR2 FYNNEI. The V gene lost 5 bases and the J gene lost 7 bases, with 17 bases spanning the gap. Here the CDR3 reads CASSPGSHGAGYTF. The CDR3 nucleotides read TGTGCCAGCAGTCCGGGGAGCCACGGAGCTGGCTACACCTTC.

The chain carries TRBV25-1 and TRBJ1-4; D perhaps matches TRBD1 (5 bases). Germline-derived CDR1 and CDR2 are MGHDK and SYGVNS. This CDR3 has 15 amino acids. V was pared by 7 bases and J by 5 bases, with 17 bases between. The CDR3 DNA sequence: TGTGCCAGCACCTCGGACAAGAGTGTGAATGAAAAACTGTTTTTT. This sequence encodes CASTSDKSVNEKLFF.

With respect to this clonotype: This sequence may be a read error, since a much larger clone differs from it by one base. The J gene is TRBJ2-7, the V gene TRBV15; 7 bases are shared with TRBD1. Germline lookup yields CDR1 LNHNV and CDR2 YYDKDF (reference sequence). Unmatched junction bases numbered 11, after V lost 6 bases and J lost 9 bases. The CDR3 runs 13 residues. The CDR3 DNA reads as TGTGCCACCAGAAGACAGGGCGAGTCCGGGCAGTACTTC. Translated: CATRRQGESGQYF.

This clonotype was recorded many times. This chain connects TRBV6-1 to TRBJ1-3, with D hard to call. The ends were cut back, 5 bases at V and 5 bases at J, with 22 bases in the middle. The CDR3 is 17 amino acids. In germline, CDR1 is MNHNS, CDR2 SASEGT. This CDR3 reads CASSQGGDGVSRNTIYF. The DNA of the CDR3 is TGTGCCAGCAGTCAAGGAGGCGACGGAGTTAGCCGAAACACCATATATTTT.

The rearrangement joins TRBV10-3 to TRBJ2-5; weak D call: TRBD1 (6 bases). The ends were cut back, 5 bases at V and 5 bases at J, with 12 bases in the middle. Germline CDR1 is ENHRY and CDR2 is SYGVKD. The CDR3 loop spans 13 amino acids. This CDR3 reads CAISLAQGETQYF. The CDR3 DNA follows: TGTGCCATCAGTCTGGCCCAGGGGGAGACCCAGTACTTC.

The rearrangement uses TRBV18 and TRBJ2-1; possible D gene TRBD1, 6 bases. This CDR3 region has 14 residues. The V end lost 3 bases, the J end lost 3 bases, and 9 bases lay between the germline ends. CDR1 is KGHSH and CDR2 is LQKENI in the germline V gene. DNA for the CDR3: TGTGCCAGCTCACCGGACAGCCACTACAATGAGCAGTTCTTC. Residues: CASSPDSHYNEQFF. The complete variable domain, with remaining parts taken from reference TRBV18 and TRBJ2-1, reads NAGVMQNPRHLVRRRGQEARLRCSPMKGHSHVYWYRQLPEEGLKFMVYLQKENIIDESGMPKERFSAEFPKEGPSILRIQQVVRGDSAAYFCASSPDSHYNEQFFGPGTRLTVL.

This clonotype has more than one count but fewer than ten. The V call is TRBV3-1, the J call TRBJ2-2, with TRBD2 matching over 7 bases. Per germline, CDR1 LGHDT and CDR2 YNNKEL (reference sequence). The CDR3 contains 16 residues. V gave up 1 base and J gave up 0 bases; unmatched junction bases: 2. The CDR3 sequence: CASSQVGTTNTGELFF. DNA of the CDR3: TGTGCCAGCAGCCAAGTGGGGACTACGAACACCGGGGAGCTGTTTTTT.

This clonotype has a handful of counts. This chain uses TRBV6-1 with TRBJ2-4; D gene ambiguous. The V gene lost 7 bases and the J gene lost 2 bases, with 18 bases spanning the gap. CDR1 is MNHNS, CDR2 SASEGT, per germline. CDR3 length: 16 residues. The CDR3: CASTPGRVSPKNIQYF. In DNA form, the CDR3 reads TGTGCCAGCACCCCAGGTCGGGTCTCCCCCAAAAACATTCAGTACTTC.

This clonotype occurred many times. The gene calls are TRBV19 and TRBJ1-2; no definite D call. The CDR3 is 12 residues long. Germline V gives CDR1 LNHDA, CDR2 SQIVND (reference sequence). Trimming took 3 bases from V and 6 from J, leaving 8 bases between them. This CDR3 reads CASSIWRDGYTF. The CDR3 DNA follows: TGTGCCAGTAGTATCTGGCGGGATGGCTACACCTTC.

This clonotype was seen repeatedly, ten times or more. The rearrangement joins TRBV5-1 to TRBJ2-1, with TRBD2 as a possible D gene (6 bases). Germline loops: CDR1 SGHRS, CDR2 YFSETQ. The germline V and J ends were trimmed by 0 bases and 5 bases, with 18 bases remaining between them. The CDR3 totals 17 residues. CDR3 in amino acids: CASSLGVGEARDNEQFF. CDR3 nucleotides: TGCGCCAGCAGCTTGGGAGTCGGGGAGGCCCGAGACAATGAGCAGTTCTTC. Filled out from reference TRBV5-1 and TRBJ2-1, the complete variable domain reads KAGVTQTPRYLIKTRGQQVTLSCSPISGHRSVSWYQQTPGQGLQFLFEYFSETQRNKGNFPGRFSGRQFSNSRSEMNVSTLELGDSALYLCASSLGVGEARDNEQFFGPGTRLTVL.

This clonotype appeared once. A much more abundant neighbour one base away suggests this may be a read error. The CDR3 does not close with the conserved phenylalanine or tryptophan, likely indicating a read error. The chain uses TRBV6-5 and TRBJ2-1; D is possibly TRBD2 (5 bases). V shed 4 bases and J shed 3 bases, with 10 bases lying between them. CDR3 length: 14 residues. Germline values: CDR1 MNHEY, CDR2 SVGAGI. The CDR3 DNA is TGTGCCAGCAGTTCGGACTTCCGCTACAATGAGCAGTTCTCC. Translating gives CASSSDFRYNEQFS.

This clonotype was recorded a few times. This chain connects TRBV30 to TRBJ1-1; D may be TRBD1 (5 bases). Between the trimmed V and J ends, which lost 4 bases and 7 bases, there was a span of 19 bases. The germline V gene has CDR1 GTSNPN and CDR2 SVGIG (reference sequence). CDR3 size: 14 residues. The CDR3 protein is CAWTPWGPDGEAFF. The CDR3 bases are TGTGCCTGGACCCCCTGGGGACCCGATGGTGAAGCTTTCTTT.

The V gene is TRBV11-2, the J gene TRBJ2-1, with D perhaps matching TRBD2 (6 bases). CDR3 length equals 15 residues. V was shortened by 0 bases and J by 7 bases, with 13 bases between the two germline ends. Germline CDR1 is SGHAT and CDR2 is FQNNGV. The CDR3 loop reads CASSLDHGGVNEQFF. CDR3 sequence (DNA): TGTGCCAGCAGCTTAGATCACGGGGGAGTTAATGAGCAGTTCTTC.

This clonotype was observed once. The J gene is TRBJ2-7, the V gene TRBV4-1, with D hard to call. Trimming took off 4 bases at V and 2 bases at J, with 15 bases between the two ends. This CDR3 has 15 amino acids. CDR1 is MGHRA, CDR2 YSYEKL, per germline. The CDR3 is CASSRVGQAPYEQYF. The DNA of the CDR3 is TGCGCCAGCAGCCGAGTCGGGCAAGCACCCTACGAGCAGTACTTC.

V and J are TRBV19 and TRBJ1-5; perhaps TRBD1 as D (5 bases). Per the germline V gene, CDR1 is LNHDA and CDR2 is SQIVND (reference sequence). This CDR3 contains 15 residues. V shed 1 base and J shed 6 bases, with 13 bases lying between them. In DNA form, the CDR3 reads TGTGCCAGTAGTATAGTGGGGGTTATGGGTCAGCCCCAGCATTTT. As protein: CASSIVGVMGQPQHF.

This clonotype occurred many times. The rearrangement uses TRBV15 and TRBJ2-7; D gene ambiguous. V lost 1 base and J 3 bases, leaving 16 bases between the germline ends. Germline-derived CDR1 and CDR2 are LNHNV and YYDKDF (reference sequence). This CDR3 spans 16 amino acids. The CDR3 coding sequence is TGTGCCACCAGCAGAGGTAAATCTATGGAACTCTACGAGCAGTACTTC. Its protein is CATSRGKSMELYEQYF.

The CDR3: CASSQTRDRDISGELFF. DNA of the CDR3: TGTGCCAGCTCACAAACCCGGGACAGGGATATCTCCGGGGAGCTGTTTTTT. V is TRBV18 and J is TRBJ2-2; 9 bases are a match to TRBD1. Germline V gene data show CDR1 as KGHSH and CDR2 as LQKENI. The trim removed 4 bases at V and 6 bases at J, leaving 12 bases unmatched. The CDR3 covers 17 residues.